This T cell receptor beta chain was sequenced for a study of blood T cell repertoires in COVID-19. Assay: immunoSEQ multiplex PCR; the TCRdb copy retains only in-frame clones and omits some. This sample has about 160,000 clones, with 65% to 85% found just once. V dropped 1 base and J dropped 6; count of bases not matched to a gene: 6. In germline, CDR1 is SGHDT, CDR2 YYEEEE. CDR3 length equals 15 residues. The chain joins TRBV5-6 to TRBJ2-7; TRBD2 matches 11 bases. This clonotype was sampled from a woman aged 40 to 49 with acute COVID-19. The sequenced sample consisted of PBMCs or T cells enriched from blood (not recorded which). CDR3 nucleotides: TGTGCCAGCAGCTTGACTAGCGGGAGTCTAGGCGAGCAGTACTTC. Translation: CASSLTSGSLGEQYF.